The clone carrying this TCR beta chain came up a few times. The antigen remains undetermined. This entry belongs to a study of beta chain features in type 1 diabetes. The ends were cut back, 5 bases at V and 8 bases at J, with 9 bases in the middle. The germline V gene has CDR1 LNHNV and CDR2 YYDKDF (reference sequence). The CDR3 has 12 residues. Findings of the study overall: The study found moderately but significantly shorter TCRB CDR3s in all four CD4+ subsets of Type 1 diabetes patients.

Expressed TCRB transcripts were sequenced because the entire RNA isolate underwent reverse transcription. The method was immunoSEQ multiplex PCR; TCRdb's version includes in-frame clones alone and lacks a portion of them. The sample has 500,000 to 850,000 clones; around 15% are singletons. This receptor was obtained from a man younger than 35 with type 1 diabetes. Sequencing used naive CD4+ T cells from blood. The chain couples TRBV15 to TRBJ1-4; no clear D gene. The CDR3 spells CATSRQEEKLFF. In DNA, the CDR3 is TGTGCCACCAGCCGCCAAGAAGAAAAACTGTTTTTT.